The 13 T cell receptor beta chains in this list originate from one sample, sequenced in a study of molecular identifiers for immune sequencing clone quantification (dated by TCRdb to between 2017 and 2018). The library was generated by PCR. Data came from an Illumina HiSeq 4000. TCRdb cleaned the public reads at Q25 with fastp, built clones with MiXCR and kept in-frame beta chains. CDR3 protein duplicates are merged, each entry listing the most common genes and DNA. This sample lists 60,000 to 70,000 distinct CDR3 sequences; 18% were detected once. The top ten clones comprise approximately 1.5% of the sample. Source material: naive CD8+ T cells from blood, with Jurkat cell RNA spiked in. Explained via the paper, the cell subset or site label denotes: FACS-sorted CD8+CD4-CCR7+CD45RA+ naive T cells. The receptors originated from a human donor in good health. Some libraries in this study had Jurkat cell RNA spiked in.

This clonotype has at least ten counts. The genes are TRBV20-1 and TRBJ1-5; D is uncertain. V was clipped by 1 base and J by 3 bases, with 13 bases between them. Per germline, CDR1 DFQATT and CDR2 SNEGSKA (reference sequence). There are 15 residues in the CDR3. The CDR3 nucleotides are TGCAGTGCTAGAGTGGACGAGAACCTCAATCAGCCCCAGCATTTT. Amino acid sequence: CSARVDENLNQPQHF.

The chain has TRBV20-1 and TRBJ1-2; TRBD1 matches at 9 bases. CDR1 is DFQATT and CDR2 is SNEGSKA in the germline V gene (reference sequence). V shed 5 bases, J shed 5 bases, and the junction held 12 bases outside the gene matches. CDR3 size: 15 residues. CDR3 DNA sequence: TGCAGTGCTGCCGCCGGGGACAGGGTAAAGTATGGCTACACCTTC. Translated, it gives CSAAAGDRVKYGYTF.

This chain joins TRBV27 and TRBJ2-7; TRBD2 matches 9 bases. Germline assignment: CDR1 MNHEY and CDR2 SMNVEV (reference sequence). Trimming at V came to 5 bases and at J to 4 bases, leaving 12 bases not matched to a gene. This CDR3 contains 16 residues. The CDR3 nucleotides read TGTGCCAGCAGTCCGACGTGGAGCGGGAGGCCGTACGAGCAGTACTTC. Its translation: CASSPTWSGRPYEQYF.

Concerning this clonotype: Likely a read error: the CDR3 ends without its conserved phenylalanine or tryptophan. This chain uses TRBV5-6 with TRBJ1-2; no definite D call. Germline lookup yields CDR1 SGHDT and CDR2 YYEEEE. Deletions cut 2 bases from V and 4 bases from J, with 15 bases between. The CDR3 is 15 residues long. Written as DNA, the CDR3 is TGTGCCAGCAGCTTTTCTTCCCCATATCCCTATGGCTACACCTAC. Translating gives CASSFSSPYPYGYTY.

This clonotype has a count of ten or more. V usage is TRBV19 and J usage is TRBJ1-5; D not resolved. The CDR3 contains 13 residues. Germline assignment: CDR1 LNHDA and CDR2 SQIVND (reference sequence). The V and J ends lost 5 bases and 4 bases respectively, with 9 bases between them. CDR3 DNA sequence: TGTGCCAGTAGTCCCCTGATGAATCAGCCCCAGCATTTT. It encodes CASSPLMNQPQHF.

About this clonotype itself: This may come from a read error, since a much larger clone is one base off. No conserved phenylalanine or tryptophan is present at the end of the CDR3, so a read error is the likely explanation. The CDR3 DNA is TGCAGTGCTAGAGAATCGCGGGAGGGCTACGAGCAGTACCTC. It specifies CSARESREGYEQYL. The chain is built from TRBV20-1 and TRBJ2-7; TRBD2 matches 9 bases. V was clipped by 0 bases and J by 3 bases; unmatched bases: 3. This CDR3 contains 14 residues. Germline loops: CDR1 DFQATT, CDR2 SNEGSKA (reference sequence).

To note about this clonotype: A read error may be the cause here, since a much bigger clone is one base away. This sequence joins TRBV28 and TRBJ2-2, with 11 bases aligning to TRBD2. V was pared by 6 bases and J by 5 bases, with 2 bases of the junction left unmatched. From germline, CDR1 is MDHEN and CDR2 SYDVKM. The CDR3 runs 14 residues. Here the CDR3 DNA reads TGTGCCAGCAGACTAGCGGGAGAAACCGGGGAGCTGTTTTTT. It is translated as CASRLAGETGELFF.

This clonotype was observed many times. This chain uses TRBV28 with TRBJ2-7, with D hard to call. Per germline, CDR1 MDHEN and CDR2 SYDVKM. The CDR3 is made up of 10 amino acids. Trimming cost V 6 bases and J 4 bases, with 4 bases left between them. DNA of the CDR3: TGTGCCAGCAGCCCGTACGAGCAGTACTTC. This codes for CASSPYEQYF.

Worth noting for this clonotype: A much larger clonotype is one base distant, so this may be a read error. V gene TRBV7-6 combines with J gene TRBJ2-7, with D possibly matching TRBD2 (6 bases). Germline loops: CDR1 SGHVS, CDR2 FNYEAQ. The CDR3 has 12 amino acids. CDR3 loop: CASSPQEGEQHF. The CDR3 nucleotides are TGTGCCAGCAGCCCACAGGAGGGCGAGCAGCACTTC. The complete variable domain, with remaining parts taken from reference TRBV7-6 and TRBJ2-7, reads GAGVSQSPRYKVTKRGQDVALRCDPISGHVSLYWYRQALGQGPEFLTYFNYEAQQDKSGLPNDRFSAERPEGSISTLTIQRTEQRDSAMYRCASSPQEGEQHFGPGTRLTVT.

This clonotype was recorded many times. This chain joins TRBV30 and TRBJ2-3; 10 nucleotides agree with TRBD2. Unmatched junction bases numbered 12, after V lost 5 bases and J lost 4 bases. The CDR3 covers 16 residues. Germline CDR1 GTSNPN, CDR2 SVGIG (reference sequence). The CDR3 DNA reads TGTGCCTGGGGTCCCCGCCTAGCGGGAGTTGCAGATACGCAGTATTTT. Amino acids: CAWGPRLAGVADTQYF.

The chain combines TRBV20-1 with TRBJ2-7, with 9 positions matching TRBD2. Trimming cost V 5 bases and J 4 bases; bases outside gene matches: 9. This CDR3 spans 14 amino acids. Germline CDR1 reads DFQATT; CDR2 reads SNEGSKA (reference sequence). CDR3 loop: CSAPPPSGRYEQYF. The DNA for the CDR3 is TGCAGTGCTCCCCCCCCCAGCGGGAGGTACGAGCAGTACTTC.

The rearrangement joins TRBV20-1 to TRBJ2-6; the D call may be TRBD1 or TRBD2 (6 bases each). The CDR3 extends over 15 amino acids. Germline V gene data show CDR1 as DFQATT and CDR2 as SNEGSKA (reference sequence). Trimming removed 1 base from V and 7 bases from J, with 14 bases in between. The DNA of the CDR3 is TGCAGTGCTAGAGCCGAAGGAGGGGGTGCCAACGTCCTGACTTTC. Translated, it gives CSARAEGGGANVLTF.

This chain connects TRBV24-1 to TRBJ2-2, with 8 bases identical to TRBD1. CDR3 length: 16 amino acids. Germline CDR1 KGHDR, CDR2 SFDVKD. Losses at the gene ends were 1 base for V and 3 bases for J; bases not matched to a gene: 3. The CDR3 DNA reads as TGTGCCACCAGTGATTTTTACAGGGGGGACACCGGGGAGCTGTTTTTT. This sequence encodes CATSDFYRGDTGELFF.